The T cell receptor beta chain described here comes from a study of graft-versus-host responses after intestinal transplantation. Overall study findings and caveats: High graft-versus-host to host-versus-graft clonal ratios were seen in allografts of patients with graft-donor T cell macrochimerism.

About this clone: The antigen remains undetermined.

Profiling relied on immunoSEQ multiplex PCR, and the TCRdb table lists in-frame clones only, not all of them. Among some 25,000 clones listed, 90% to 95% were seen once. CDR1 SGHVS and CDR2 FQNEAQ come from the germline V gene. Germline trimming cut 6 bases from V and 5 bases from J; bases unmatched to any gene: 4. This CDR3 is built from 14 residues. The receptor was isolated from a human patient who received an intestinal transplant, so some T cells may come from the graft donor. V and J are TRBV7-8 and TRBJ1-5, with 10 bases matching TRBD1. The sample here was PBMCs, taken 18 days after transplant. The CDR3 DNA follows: TGTGCCAGCAGTCACGGACAGGGGGATCAGCCCCAGCATTTT. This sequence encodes CASSHGQGDQPQHF. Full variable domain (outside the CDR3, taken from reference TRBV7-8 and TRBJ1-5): GAGVSQSPRYKVAKRGQDVALRCDPISGHVSLFWYQQALGQGPEFLTYFQNEAQLDKSGLPSDRFFAERPEGSVSTLKIQRTQQEDSAVYLCASSHGQGDQPQHFGDGTRLSIL.